What follows are 29 T cell receptor beta chains derived from one specimen sequenced in a study of shared clonotypes between healthy human individuals. Sequencing was performed with immunoSEQ multiplex PCR; in TCRdb, only in-frame clones are kept and a portion is missing. The sample holds around 1.9 million clones; about 92% are singletons and the top ten take about 1.8%. Positive CCR7 selection of CD45RO-negative cells yielded the naive CD8 cells, and terminally differentiated effector memory CD45RA+ cells were excluded. Material for sequencing was naive CD8+ T cells from PBMCs. The receptors come from a man aged 18 to 35 in good health. Some clones in this sample may be carry-over from other donors' samples.

The chain is built from TRBV10-2 and TRBJ1-5, with D uncertain. V gave up 5 bases and J gave up 0 bases, with 17 bases separating them. CDR3 size: 17 residues. From germline, CDR1 is WSHSY and CDR2 SAAADI. CDR3 sequence (DNA): TGCGCCAGCAGTTGGGGTCGACTGATGGATAGCAATCAGCCCCAGCATTTT. Translated: CASSWGRLMDSNQPQHF.

J is TRBJ1-2 and V is TRBV29-1; D unresolved. The ends were cut back, 3 bases at V and 6 bases at J, with 8 bases in the middle. This CDR3 contains 11 residues. Germline loops: CDR1 SQVTM, CDR2 ANQGSEA. CDR3 in amino acids: CSVDSMDGYTF. CDR3 nucleotide sequence: TGCAGCGTTGACAGTATGGATGGCTACACCTTC.

This chain links TRBV15 with TRBJ1-1; TRBD1 agrees at 8 bases. Losses at the gene ends were 6 bases for V and 4 bases for J; bases not matched to a gene: 4. CDR1 is LNHNV, CDR2 YYDKDF, per germline (reference sequence). CDR3 length: 13 residues. The DNA of the CDR3 is TGTGCCACCAGGGACAGGGTTCCCACTGAAGCTTTCTTT. Amino acids: CATRDRVPTEAFF. Together with reference TRBV15 and TRBJ1-1, the CDR3 gives the full variable domain: DAMVIQNPRYQVTQFGKPVTLSCSQTLNHNVMYWYQQKSSQAPKLLFHYYDKDFNNEADTPDNFQSRRPNTSFCFLDIRSPGLGDTAMYLCATRDRVPTEAFFGQGTRLTVV.

The rearrangement uses TRBV5-4 and TRBJ1-3; unclear D gene. CDR3 length equals 18 residues. The germline V gene has CDR1 SGHNT and CDR2 YYREEE (reference sequence). V was shortened by 1 base and J by 1 base, with 18 bases between the two germline ends. The CDR3 is CASSLLSAGGFSGNTIYF. The CDR3 nucleotides are TGTGCCAGCAGCTTGCTTTCAGCGGGCGGTTTTTCTGGAAACACCATATATTTT.

On this clone itself: At the DNA level, this CDR3 is encoded by other sequences in the same sample as well. The gene calls are TRBV19 and TRBJ2-5, with TRBD1 identical over 11 bases. This CDR3 comprises 14 residues. CDR1 and CDR2 (germline): LNHDA, SQIVND (reference sequence). After removal of 3 bases from V and 5 bases from J, the junction contained 2 bases not matched to a gene. The CDR3 region is CASSIRDRGETQYF. The CDR3 DNA reads as TGTGCCAGTAGTATTAGGGACAGGGGGGAGACCCAGTACTTC.

The J gene is TRBJ1-5, the V gene TRBV27, with no clear D. The V gene lost 8 bases and the J gene lost 3 bases, with 14 bases spanning the gap. The CDR3 is 14 residues long. CDR1 MNHEY and CDR2 SMNVEV come from the germline V gene (reference sequence). CDR3 loop: CASSDFSHNQPQHF. CDR3 sequence (DNA): TGTGCCAGCTCGGATTTCTCCCACAATCAGCCCCAGCATTTT.

The chain employs TRBV29-1 and TRBJ2-1; no clear D gene. The CDR3 sequence is 12 residues long. The V gene lost 6 bases and the J gene lost 7 bases, with 13 bases spanning the gap. Germline V gene data show CDR1 as SQVTM and CDR2 as ANQGSEA. As DNA, the CDR3 is TGCAGCGTCGTAATCCCTGGGAATGAGCAGTTCTTC. It codes for CSVVIPGNEQFF.

This chain uses TRBV6-5 with TRBJ1-4, with D unresolved. V lost 5 bases to trimming and J lost 8 bases, with 12 bases between them. Germline CDR1 reads MNHEY; CDR2 reads SVGAGI. The CDR3 runs 13 residues. CDR3 DNA: TGTGCCAGCAGTGAGAGTTCAGGAGAAAAACTGTTTTTT. This gives the protein CASSESSGEKLFF.

This chain links TRBV29-1 with TRBJ2-3, with D tentatively TRBD2 (6 bases). Germline values: CDR1 SQVTM, CDR2 ANQGSEA. This CDR3 region has 12 residues. CDR3 DNA: TGCACCATAGGGCCTAGCGCAGATACGCAGTATTTT. Protein product: CTIGPSADTQYF.

This clone was counted a few times. V and J are TRBV29-1 and TRBJ1-2; 11 bases agree with TRBD1. J lost 6 bases, V lost 6 bases, and 6 bases had no gene match. CDR3 length: 13 residues. In germline, CDR1 is SQVTM, CDR2 ANQGSEA. CDR3 loop: CSVMRDRGDGYTF. The CDR3 DNA reads TGCAGCGTCATGCGGGACAGGGGGGATGGCTACACCTTC. The entire variable domain, with the rest obtained from reference TRBV29-1 and TRBJ1-2, is as follows: SAVISQKPSRDICQRGTSLTIQCQVDSQVTMMFWYRQQPGQSLTLIATANQGSEATYESGFVIDKFPISRPNLTFSTLTVSNMSPEDSSIYLCSVMRDRGDGYTFGSGTRLTVV.

The genes are TRBV6-1 and TRBJ1-2; D might be TRBD1 (6 bases). The CDR3 has 16 residues. Between the trimmed V and J ends, which lost 0 bases and 5 bases, there was a span of 16 bases. Germline values: CDR1 MNHNS, CDR2 SASEGT. CDR3 protein: CASSEALNRVWYGYTF. In nucleotides, the CDR3 is TGTGCCAGCAGTGAAGCGCTCAACAGGGTGTGGTATGGCTACACCTTC.

This clone was counted a single time. CDR3 sequence: CASSRPQDMPSYGYTF. The CDR3 DNA reads TGTGCCAGCAGCCGTCCCCAGGACATGCCCTCATATGGCTACACCTTC. The chain uses TRBV7-9 and TRBJ1-2, with TRBD1 as a possible D gene (5 bases). Germline assignment: CDR1 SEHNR and CDR2 FQNEAQ (reference sequence). There are 16 residues in the CDR3. Deletions cut 5 bases from V and 5 bases from J, with 21 bases between.

The chain carries TRBV14 and TRBJ2-2, with D uncertain. The CDR3 loop spans 15 amino acids. The V gene's germline CDR1 is SGHDN and CDR2 FVKESK. V lost 1 base and J lost 6, with 12 bases in between. CDR3: CASSQVGGVPGELFF. CDR3 nucleotide sequence: TGTGCCAGCAGCCAAGTAGGCGGAGTCCCCGGGGAGCTGTTTTTT.

V gene TRBV7-9 combines with J gene TRBJ1-6; D unclear. The CDR3 spans 15 residues. The V gene's germline CDR1 is SEHNR and CDR2 FQNEAQ (reference sequence). Between the trimmed V and J ends, which lost 5 bases and 7 bases, there was a span of 15 bases. The CDR3 sequence is CASSPRESRNSPLHF. In DNA form, the CDR3 reads TGTGCCAGCAGCCCCCGTGAGTCCAGGAATTCACCCCTCCACTTT.

This chain links TRBV11-2 with TRBJ1-5, with 8 bases fitting TRBD1. Losses at the gene ends were 1 base for V and 0 bases for J; bases not matched to a gene: 8. The CDR3 totals 18 residues. From germline, CDR1 is SGHAT and CDR2 FQNNGV. The CDR3 region has the DNA TGTGCCAGCAGCTTAGGCCTCCGGACAGGGAATAGCAATCAGCCCCAGCATTTT. Translating it yields CASSLGLRTGNSNQPQHF.

V gene TRBV7-9 combines with J gene TRBJ2-1; the D gene is possibly TRBD2 (5 bases). Germline values: CDR1 SEHNR, CDR2 FQNEAQ (reference sequence). The V end lost 1 base, the J end lost 8 bases, and 15 bases lay between the germline ends. This CDR3 spans 15 amino acids. This CDR3 reads CASSLGWGEVDEQFF. As DNA, the CDR3 is TGTGCCAGCAGCTTAGGTTGGGGAGAGGTCGATGAGCAGTTCTTC. Variable domain in full (rest from reference TRBV7-9 and TRBJ2-1): DTGVSQNPRHKITKRGQNVTFRCDPISEHNRLYWYRQTLGQGPEFLTYFQNEAQLEKSRLLSDRFSAERPKGSFSTLEIQRTEQGDSAMYLCASSLGWGEVDEQFFGPGTRLTVL.

V and J are TRBV7-9 and TRBJ2-1; TRBD2 matches at 8 bases. V shed 7 bases, J shed 4 bases, and the junction held 12 bases outside the gene matches. The CDR3 covers 16 residues. CDR1 and CDR2 (germline): SEHNR, FQNEAQ (reference sequence). CDR3 DNA sequence: TGTGCCAGCATAATCATCACTAGCGGTCCTTACAATGAGCAGTTCTTC. This translates into CASIIITSGPYNEQFF.

This clone was seen only a few times. Other DNA sequences in this sample translate to the same CDR3. The CDR3 sequence: CASSVGLAGSYEQYF. For the CDR3, the DNA is TGTGCCAGCAGCGTAGGGCTAGCGGGCTCCTACGAGCAGTACTTC. This rearrangement joins TRBV9 to TRBJ2-7; 8 nucleotides match TRBD2. The germline CDR1 and CDR2 sequences are SGDLS and YYNGEE. With 0 bases clipped from V and 0 bases from J, the junction kept 2 bases outside the gene matches. The CDR3 is made up of 15 amino acids.

A remark on this clone: This specimen includes other DNA sequences encoding the same CDR3. The rearrangement joins TRBV9 to TRBJ2-3; D possibly corresponds to TRBD2 (5 bases). Germline-derived CDR1 and CDR2 are SGDLS and YYNGEE. With 5 bases removed from V and 1 base from J, the gap between germline ends came to 11 bases. This CDR3 has 14 residues. The CDR3 loop is CASSSSGGTDTQYF. CDR3 bases: TGTGCCAGCAGTAGCTCCGGGGGCACAGATACGCAGTATTTT.

The gene calls are TRBV30 and TRBJ2-7; D ambiguous. Germline loops: CDR1 GTSNPN, CDR2 SVGIG (reference sequence). This CDR3 is 13 amino acids long. The V end was cut by 8 bases, the J end by 1 base, with 15 bases between. CDR3 loop: CAVRPLSSYEQYF. The DNA of the CDR3 is TGTGCCGTCCGCCCGCTAAGTTCCTACGAGCAGTACTTC.

This clone was picked up a small number of times. This chain connects TRBV28 to TRBJ1-5; D call uncertain. CDR3 length: 14 residues. V gave up 4 bases and J gave up 0 bases, with 7 bases separating them. The germline gives CDR1 MDHEN, CDR2 SYDVKM. The CDR3 region is CASSYGYSNQPQHF. The CDR3 bases are TGTGCCAGCAGTTACGGGTATAGCAATCAGCCCCAGCATTTT.

This clone was picked up one time. V usage is TRBV28 and J usage is TRBJ2-3, with TRBD2 identical over 13 bases. Per the germline V gene, CDR1 is MDHEN and CDR2 is SYDVKM. This CDR3 is built from 18 residues. The ends lost 4 bases at V and 3 bases at J; junction bases unmatched: 10. This chain's CDR3 is CASSSSPGLAGPTDTQYF. DNA of the CDR3: TGTGCCAGCAGTTCATCCCCGGGACTAGCGGGACCTACAGATACGCAGTATTTT. Variable domain in full (rest from reference TRBV28 and TRBJ2-3): DVKVTQSSRYLVKRTGEKVFLECVQDMDHENMFWYRQDPGLGLRLIYFSYDVKMKEKGDIPEGYSVSREKKERFSLILESASTNQTSMYLCASSSSPGLAGPTDTQYFGPGTRLTVL.

This sequence joins TRBV9 and TRBJ2-1; D perhaps matches TRBD2 (6 bases). Germline CDR1 is SGDLS and CDR2 is YYNGEE. The CDR3 is 15 amino acids. Trimming took 5 bases from V and 0 from J, leaving 12 bases between them. CDR3 protein: CASSGAGRSYNEQFF. CDR3 in DNA: TGTGCCAGCAGTGGGGCGGGACGCTCCTACAATGAGCAGTTCTTC. Full variable domain (rest looked up from reference TRBV9 and TRBJ2-1): DSGVTQTPKHLITATGQRVTLRCSPRSGDLSVYWYQQSLDQGLQFLIQYYNGEERAKGNILERFSAQQFPDLHSELNLSSLELGDSALYFCASSGAGRSYNEQFFGPGTRLTVL.

The chain couples TRBV10-1 to TRBJ2-1, with TRBD2 matching 9 bases. V lost 4 bases to trimming and J lost 9 bases; unmatched junction nucleotides: 10. Germline CDR1 reads WNHNN; CDR2 reads SYGVQD (reference sequence). The CDR3 has 15 residues. The CDR3 bases are TGCGCCAGCAGTGCCCTAGCGGGATATATGGGTGAGCAGTTCTTC. This translates into CASSALAGYMGEQFF.

This clone was observed a single time. The CDR3 sequence: CASSPRQGRKEQYF. CDR3 nucleotide sequence: TGTGCCAGCAGCCCCAGACAGGGCCGTAAAGAGCAGTACTTC. The J gene is TRBJ2-7, the V gene TRBV13, with 7 bases fitting TRBD1. Germline loops: CDR1 PRHDT, CDR2 FYEKMQ (reference sequence). The CDR3 runs to 14 residues. V was pared by 5 bases and J by 7 bases, with 11 bases of the junction left unmatched.

The rearrangement links TRBV7-9 to TRBJ2-3; TRBD1 aligns across 7 bases. This CDR3 comprises 15 residues. Trimming cost V 3 bases and J 0 bases; bases outside gene matches: 3. Germline V gene data show CDR1 as SEHNR and CDR2 as FQNEAQ (reference sequence). The CDR3 DNA reads as TGTGCCAGCAGCTTCGACAGGGAGAGCACAGATACGCAGTATTTT. The encoded protein is CASSFDRESTDTQYF.

The genes are TRBV7-8 and TRBJ2-7; TRBD1 matches 10 bases. Germline CDR1 and CDR2: SGHVS and FQNEAQ. CDR3 length: 14 residues. The V segment lost 4 bases and the J segment 3 bases; nucleotides outside the gene matches: 3. CDR3 protein: CASSSDRGLYEQYF. The CDR3 nucleotides read TGTGCCAGCAGCTCCGACAGGGGGCTCTACGAGCAGTACTTC.

The rearrangement uses TRBV27 and TRBJ2-7; the match to TRBD2 covers 11 bases. This CDR3 region has 17 residues. The germline V gene has CDR1 MNHEY and CDR2 SMNVEV (reference sequence). V was clipped by 6 bases and J by 5 bases; unmatched bases: 15. The CDR3 DNA reads as TGTGCCAGCAGCCTTGCCCCGGAACTAGCGGGAGCCCACGAGCAGTACTTC. Its translation is CASSLAPELAGAHEQYF.

Details on this clone: Other DNA sequences in the same sample also yield this CDR3. The V and J genes are TRBV5-4 and TRBJ2-1; no reliable D call. This CDR3 is built from 11 residues. Germline V gives CDR1 SGHNT, CDR2 YYREEE (reference sequence). Trimming removed 2 bases from V and 7 bases from J, with 4 bases in between. The CDR3 nucleotides are TGTGCCAGCAGCTTCGGGAATGAGCAGTTCTTC. Its protein is CASSFGNEQFF.